These 6 T cell receptor beta chains were sequenced from one sample in a study of vaccination effects on CD4 cells after COVID-19. Pools of viral peptides were used by the ViraFEST assay to expand antigen-specific CD4+ T cells ahead of sequencing. Subsequent to roughly 9 days of culture, CD4+ T cells were isolated. Each participant received a vaccine that was either BNT162b2 or mRNA-1273, given as two doses. This table comes from immunoSEQ multiplex PCR, and its TCRdb copy is limited to in-frame clones, with some not included. Of about 22,000 clones in the sample, 72% were seen once. These receptors lack a known antigen. This material consisted of CD4+ T cells from PBMCs cultured with HCoV-NL63 spike peptides, taken after COVID-19 vaccination. These receptors were collected from a human donor who received a COVID-19 vaccine.

This sequence joins TRBV2 and TRBJ2-1, with 9 positions matching TRBD2. Germline V lookup: CDR1 SNHLY, CDR2 FYNNEI. The J segment lost 6 bases and the V segment lost 6 bases, leaving 6 bases of the junction unmatched. The CDR3 has 14 residues. The CDR3 DNA reads TGTGCCAGCAGGGAAACTAGCGGGCGCAATGAGCAGTTCTTC. Translated, it gives CASRETSGRNEQFF.

The gene calls are TRBV7-9 and TRBJ2-7; D remains unclear. The length of the CDR3 is 12 residues. Germline V gene sequence: CDR1 SEHNR, CDR2 FQNEAQ (reference sequence). V shed 3 bases and J shed 4 bases, with 7 bases lying between them. CDR3 DNA: TGTGCCAGCAGCTTTTGGGCTTACGAGCAGTACTTC. Translation: CASSFWAYEQYF. Using reference TRBV7-9 and TRBJ2-7 for the parts outside the CDR3, the full variable domain is DTGVSQNPRHKITKRGQNVTFRCDPISEHNRLYWYRQTLGQGPEFLTYFQNEAQLEKSRLLSDRFSAERPKGSFSTLEIQRTEQGDSAMYLCASSFWAYEQYFGPGTRLTVT.

The genes are TRBV6-2 or TRBV6-3 and TRBJ1-1, with unresolved D. Germline V CDR1 and CDR2: MNHEY, SVGEGT. The ends were cut back, 6 bases at V and 0 bases at J, with 8 bases in the middle. The CDR3 is 13 residues long. The CDR3 bases are TGTGCCAGCAGCTATGCGGTGAACACTGAAGCTTTCTTT. This encodes CASSYAVNTEAFF.

V usage is TRBV18 and J usage is TRBJ1-4; 9 bases are a match to TRBD1. Germline loops: CDR1 KGHSH, CDR2 LQKENI. Trimming cost V 3 bases and J 8 bases; bases outside gene matches: 7. The CDR3 consists of 15 residues. CDR3 protein: CASSPETGGSEKLFF. As DNA, the CDR3 is TGTGCCAGCTCACCCGAGACAGGGGGATCAGAAAAACTGTTTTTT.

This sequence joins TRBV25-1 and TRBJ2-5; D is perhaps TRBD2 (6 bases). Germline loops: CDR1 MGHDK, CDR2 SYGVNS. The CDR3 has 15 amino acids. V was pared by 5 bases and J by 2 bases, with 15 bases between. The CDR3 loop is CASSLNSGSQETQYF. CDR3 sequence (DNA): TGTGCCAGCAGTCTGAATAGCGGATCTCAAGAGACCCAGTACTTC.

V usage is TRBV18 and J usage is TRBJ2-5, with D hard to call. CDR3 length: 11 residues. Germline values: CDR1 KGHSH, CDR2 LQKENI. Trimming removed 5 bases from V and 0 bases from J, with 1 base in between. This chain's CDR3 is CASSNQETQYF. Written as DNA, the CDR3 is TGTGCCAGCTCAAACCAAGAGACCCAGTACTTC.